The present TCR beta chain was sequenced within a study of T cells after yellow fever vaccination. Study details: With SMART-Seq v4 Ultra Low Input, the fractions containing low cell numbers were prepared.

About this clonotype itself: Its antigen is undetermined.

Study conclusions and caveats: Clones that expanded after primary vaccination mostly reappeared after the booster (around 96% CD4, 70% to 90% CD8). Though it reached lower strength, the secondary response hit its peak faster, day 5 versus 15.

TCRdb reprocessed the 5' RACE reads via MiXCR and lists one record per CDR3 protein. Of roughly 240,000 distinct CDR3 sequences in the sample, 6.7% are singletons; the top ten hold around 1%. Trimming took off 8 bases at V and 7 bases at J, with 12 bases between the two ends. The CDR3 length is 12 residues. CDR1 MNHEY and CDR2 SVGEGT come from the germline V gene. This chain links TRBV6-2 or TRBV6-3 with TRBJ2-1; no clear D gene. The material was CD4+ T cells sorted from PBMCs, obtained on the day of the yellow fever booster vaccination. This clonotype was sampled from a man aged 30-40 years who received the YFV17D yellow fever vaccine. The CDR3 coding sequence is TGTGCCAGCGGCAAAAGAGAAAATGAGCAGTTCTTC. Its translation: CASGKRENEQFF.